This section outlines one T cell receptor beta chain sequence together with its context. Libraries were prepared by immunoSEQ multiplex PCR; TCRdb keeps only in-frame clonotypes and omits some of them. The sample shows about 250,000 clones, more than 65% of them seen only once. This sample was taken from a study of control samples from healthy donors and cancer patients. The CDR3 is 12 residues long. CDR1 and CDR2 (germline): SQVTM, ANQGSEA. Trimming cost V 4 bases and J 3 bases, with 9 bases left between them. The sequencing input was PBMCs. This sequence was found in a woman aged 60-70 years with lung cancer. The rearrangement uses TRBV29-1 and TRBJ2-5; a weak D match, TRBD2 (7 bases). DNA for the CDR3: TGCAGCGTTGTAGGGGGGGAAGAGACCCAGTACTTC. Protein sequence: CSVVGGEETQYF.